This T cell receptor beta chain emerged from a study of molecular identifiers for immune sequencing clone quantification. Each CDR3 protein gets one entry after TCRdb re-called the PCR reads with MiXCR. Altogether some 41,000 distinct CDR3 sequences are present, approximately 25% being singletons, with the ten largest covering around 0.96%. The germline V gene has CDR1 GTSNPN and CDR2 SVGIG (reference sequence). The CDR3 runs 12 residues. About this clonotype: One end of the junction does not line up with germline, which may come from a read error.

The sample comprised naive CD8+ T cells from blood, with Jurkat cell RNA spiked in. Documented subset: FACS-sorted CD8+CD4-CCR7+CD45RA+ naive T cells. The chain links TRBV30 to TRBJ2-7; D is ambiguous. The sequence was obtained from a human donor in good health. Some libraries in this study had Jurkat cell RNA spiked in. The CDR3 coding sequence is TGTACCTGGAGTGTACAAGGCGGCGAGCAGCACTTC. This translates into CTWSVQGGEQHF.